What follows are 23 T cell receptor beta chains derived from one specimen sequenced in a study of blood T cell repertoires in COVID-19. The repertoire was sequenced with immunoSEQ multiplex PCR; TCRdb's copy has only in-frame clones and lacks some. The profile covers just under 45,000 clones, with around 84% appearing a single time and 35% to 50% taken by the ten largest. Sequenced material: peripheral blood. Receptors were obtained from a human donor in a cohort sampled during active COVID-19.

The chain carries TRBV19 and TRBJ1-1, with TRBD1 matching over 8 bases. Germline V CDR1 and CDR2: LNHDA, SQIVND (reference sequence). CDR3 length: 14 residues. Trimming cost V 2 bases and J 4 bases; bases outside gene matches: 3. CDR3 protein: CASSIQGALTEAFF. Here the CDR3 DNA reads TGTGCCAGTAGTATACAGGGGGCACTCACTGAAGCTTTCTTT.

J is TRBJ2-3 and V is TRBV5-8; 16 nucleotides line up with TRBD2. This CDR3 comprises 17 residues. J was trimmed by 4 bases and V by 4 bases; bases with no gene match: 6. The germline gives CDR1 SGHTS, CDR2 YDEGEE. As DNA, the CDR3 is TGTGCCAGCAGCAGAGGGACTAGCGGGGGGGCTGCAGATACGCAGTATTTT. This encodes CASSRGTSGGAADTQYF.

The J gene is TRBJ1-6, the V gene TRBV5-1; 7 bases agree with TRBD1. Trimming at V came to 5 bases and at J to 5 bases, leaving 4 bases not matched to a gene. Germline CDR1 SGHRS, CDR2 YFSETQ. The CDR3 length is 14 residues. As DNA, the CDR3 is TGCGCCAGCAGGGGACAGCGAAATAATTCACCCCTCCACTTT. This translates into CASRGQRNNSPLHF.

This clone was recorded once. This chain links TRBV19 with TRBJ1-6; D is perhaps TRBD1 (6 bases). There are 14 residues in the CDR3. V lost 2 bases to trimming and J lost 7 bases, with 9 bases between them. Germline V gene sequence: CDR1 LNHDA, CDR2 SQIVND (reference sequence). CDR3 sequence reads: CASSITGSNSPLHF. CDR3 coding DNA: TGTGCCAGTAGTATAACAGGGTCCAATTCACCCCTCCACTTT.

The chain recombines TRBV9 with TRBJ2-3; 9 nucleotides match TRBD2. The J segment lost 3 bases and the V segment lost 7 bases, leaving 12 bases of the junction unmatched. Germline CDR1 and CDR2: SGDLS and YYNGEE. The CDR3 runs to 16 residues. The CDR3 nucleotides read TGTGCCAGCCACCGTACCGCGGGGGGGAGGACAGATACGCAGTATTTT. This translates into CASHRTAGGRTDTQYF.

The CDR3 loop reads CASSPHPNTGELFF. In DNA form, the CDR3 reads TGTGCCAGCAGCCCACACCCGAACACCGGGGAGCTGTTTTTT. The chain employs TRBV9 and TRBJ2-2; D gene unclear. The CDR3 sequence is 14 residues long. CDR1 is SGDLS, CDR2 YYNGEE, per germline. The V end was cut by 4 bases, the J end by 0 bases, with 7 bases between.

This clone was observed a single time. The rearrangement uses TRBV6-1 and TRBJ2-1, with a tentative D call TRBD1 (6 bases). The germline V gene has CDR1 MNHNS and CDR2 SASEGT. The V end was cut by 1 base, the J end by 1 base, with 11 bases between. The CDR3 sequence is 16 residues long. This CDR3 reads CASSEENRVSYNEQFF. The CDR3 nucleotides read TGTGCCAGCAGTGAAGAAAACAGGGTATCCTACAATGAGCAGTTCTTC.

The V gene is TRBV6-5, the J gene TRBJ1-1, with D perhaps TRBD1 (5 bases). This CDR3 spans 15 amino acids. Germline V lookup: CDR1 MNHEY, CDR2 SVGAGI. Trimming removed 5 bases from V and 5 bases from J, with 18 bases in between. The CDR3 DNA follows: TGTGCCAGCAGTAAGGGACGGAGCGGGGGAACTGAAGCTTTCTTT. This translates into CASSKGRSGGTEAFF.

There are a few counts of this clone. The chain joins TRBV6-5 to TRBJ2-7; 8 bases are shared with TRBD1. Germline lookup yields CDR1 MNHEY and CDR2 SVGAGI. The CDR3 has 16 residues. With 0 bases clipped from V and 6 bases from J, the junction kept 10 bases outside the gene matches. The CDR3 bases are TGTGCCAGCAGTTACTCTGGAGACAGGGGTTTATGCGAGCAGTACGTC. This sequence encodes CASSYSGDRGLCEQYV.

The CDR3, as DNA: TGCGCCAGCAGCTTGGAGCTAGCGGGGGGACAAGAGACCCAGTACTTC. Translated, it gives CASSLELAGGQETQYF. This chain links TRBV5-1 with TRBJ2-5; 11 positions match TRBD2. The CDR3 spans 16 residues. The junction had 3 bases not matched to a gene; V was cut back by 0 bases and J by 2 bases. In germline, CDR1 is SGHRS, CDR2 YFSETQ.

This clone was observed a few times. The J gene is TRBJ2-7, the V gene TRBV3-1 (or the pseudogene TRBV3-2); D call uncertain. CDR1 and CDR2 from the germline V gene are LGHDT and YNNKEL (reference sequence). V dropped 5 bases and J dropped 3 bases, with 11 bases sitting between them. The CDR3 is made up of 13 amino acids. CDR3 protein: CASSERFGYEQYF. The CDR3 coding sequence is TGTGCCAGCAGCGAGCGCTTCGGCTACGAGCAGTACTTC.

The sample holds many counts of this clone. The rearrangement links TRBV7-8 to TRBJ2-2, with D perhaps TRBD1 (5 bases). Germline V gives CDR1 SGHVS, CDR2 FQNEAQ. The CDR3 spans 15 residues. Between the trimmed V and J ends, which lost 5 bases and 2 bases, there was a span of 12 bases. The DNA of the CDR3 is TGTGCCAGCAGCCCTCGACAGCTTAACACCGGGGAGCTGTTTTTT. Protein: CASSPRQLNTGELFF.

The chain recombines TRBV5-1 with TRBJ1-1; D gene uncertain. CDR1 is SGHRS and CDR2 is YFSETQ in the germline V gene. V gave up 0 bases and J gave up 1 base, with 4 bases separating them. The CDR3 consists of 13 residues. The CDR3 reads CASSLAKNTEAFF. The CDR3 DNA reads as TGCGCCAGCAGCTTGGCTAAGAACACTGAAGCTTTCTTT.

The chain joins TRBV18 to TRBJ1-6; 10 bases match TRBD1. V trimming: 3 bases; J trimming: 8 bases; junction bases outside the gene matches: 4. The CDR3 has 15 residues. Germline CDR1 and CDR2: KGHSH and LQKENI. CDR3 DNA: TGTGCCAGCTCACCGGGACAGGGGACGGATTCACCCCTCCACTTT. Encoded protein: CASSPGQGTDSPLHF. The full variable domain, completed using reference TRBV18 and TRBJ1-6, is NAGVMQNPRHLVRRRGQEARLRCSPMKGHSHVYWYRQLPEEGLKFMVYLQKENIIDESGMPKERFSAEFPKEGPSILRIQQVVRGDSAAYFCASSPGQGTDSPLHFGNGTRLTVT.

The chain links TRBV19 to TRBJ2-5; D is possibly TRBD2 (5 bases). This CDR3 contains 13 residues. Germline CDR1 is LNHDA and CDR2 is SQIVND (reference sequence). V was pared by 6 bases and J by 5 bases, with 13 bases between. This chain's CDR3 is CASSITRAETQYF. The CDR3, as DNA: TGTGCCAGTAGCATTACTAGAGCCGAGACCCAGTACTTC. Variable domain in full (rest from reference TRBV19 and TRBJ2-5): DGGITQSPKYLFRKEGQNVTLSCEQNLNHDAMYWYRQDPGQGLRLIYYSQIVNDFQKGDIAEGYSVSREKKESFPLTVTSAQKNPTAFYLCASSITRAETQYFGPGTRLLVL.

V gene TRBV18 combines with J gene TRBJ2-7, with TRBD2 identical over 8 bases. The CDR3 is 16 amino acids. Looked up from germline, CDR1 is KGHSH and CDR2 is LQKENI. V shed 4 bases, J shed 0 bases, and the junction held 8 bases outside the gene matches. CDR3 in DNA: TGTGCCAGCTCACACGGGACTAGAGGGAGCTCCTACGAGCAGTACTTC. Its protein product is CASSHGTRGSSYEQYF.

The chain carries TRBV3-1 (or the pseudogene TRBV3-2) and TRBJ2-3; possible D gene TRBD1, 5 bases. CDR1 is LGHDT, CDR2 YNNKEL, per germline (reference sequence). The CDR3 is 11 residues long. The V end lost 0 bases, the J end lost 11 bases, and 6 bases lay between the germline ends. The CDR3 region has the DNA TGTGCCAGCAGCCAAGATAGGGGGCAGTATTTT. It translates to CASSQDRGQYF.

V is TRBV29-1 and J is TRBJ2-3; 12 bases align to TRBD2. The trim removed 7 bases at V and 1 base at J, leaving 3 bases unmatched. The CDR3 has 14 residues. Germline values: CDR1 SQVTM, CDR2 ANQGSEA. The DNA for the CDR3 is TGCAGCGCGCGGACTAGCGGGGGCACAGATACGCAGTATTTT. Translated, it gives CSARTSGGTDTQYF.

The rearrangement joins TRBV7-2 to TRBJ1-6, with D possibly matching TRBD1 (5 bases). Trimming pared 2 bases from V and 0 bases from J, leaving 11 bases between. The V gene's germline CDR1 is SGHTA and CDR2 FQGNSA. The CDR3 length is 17 residues. The CDR3 bases are TGTGCCAGCAGCTTAAGGGGAACGAGCTCCTATAATTCACCCCTCCACTTT. This gives the protein CASSLRGTSSYNSPLHF.

The rearrangement links TRBV2 to TRBJ2-5, with 7 nucleotides matching TRBD1. Trimming removed 5 bases from V and 1 base from J; junction bases left unmatched: 7. Per the germline V gene, CDR1 is SNHLY and CDR2 is FYNNEI. The CDR3 is made up of 15 amino acids. The CDR3 DNA reads as TGTGCCAGCAGTCCCGGGACAGCACCCCAAGAGACCCAGTACTTC. It yields the protein CASSPGTAPQETQYF.

The V call is TRBV20-1, the J call TRBJ2-4, with D possibly matching TRBD1 (5 bases). The CDR3 runs to 14 residues. Germline lookup yields CDR1 DFQATT and CDR2 SNEGSKA (reference sequence). V dropped 3 bases and J dropped 1 base, with 10 bases sitting between them. The CDR3: CSASLGVAKNIQYF. The CDR3 region has the DNA TGCAGTGCTAGTTTAGGGGTTGCCAAAAACATTCAGTACTTC.

The chain couples TRBV7-2 to TRBJ1-2; tentative D call: TRBD1 (5 bases). The CDR3 is 14 amino acids. The germline V gene encodes CDR1 SGHTA and CDR2 FQGNSA. The ends were cut back, 6 bases at V and 7 bases at J, with 18 bases in the middle. The CDR3 DNA is TGTGCCAGCAGTCCTTACAGGCTTGAGAGTGGCTACACCTTC. Its translation: CASSPYRLESGYTF.

This chain connects TRBV6-5 to TRBJ1-5, with D perhaps matching TRBD1 (6 bases). This CDR3 comprises 12 residues. The V gene's germline CDR1 is MNHEY and CDR2 SVGAGI. V lost 7 bases, J lost 7 bases, and 11 bases lay in between. As DNA, the CDR3 is TGTGCCAGCAAACAGGGAGACCAGCCCCAGCATTTT. The encoded protein is CASKQGDQPQHF.